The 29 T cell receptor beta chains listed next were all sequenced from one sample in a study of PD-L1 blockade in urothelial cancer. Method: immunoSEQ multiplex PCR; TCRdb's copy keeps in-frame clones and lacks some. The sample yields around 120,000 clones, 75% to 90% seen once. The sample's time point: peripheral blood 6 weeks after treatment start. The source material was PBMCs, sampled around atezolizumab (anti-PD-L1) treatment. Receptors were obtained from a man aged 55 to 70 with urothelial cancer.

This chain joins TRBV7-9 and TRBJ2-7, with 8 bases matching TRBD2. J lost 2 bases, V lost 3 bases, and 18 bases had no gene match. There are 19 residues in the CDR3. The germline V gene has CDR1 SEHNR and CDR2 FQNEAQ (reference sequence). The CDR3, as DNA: TGTGCCAGCAGCTTGAAACCGGGGGGGCCATCAAATATGGCCTACGAGCAGTACTTC. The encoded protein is CASSLKPGGPSNMAYEQYF.

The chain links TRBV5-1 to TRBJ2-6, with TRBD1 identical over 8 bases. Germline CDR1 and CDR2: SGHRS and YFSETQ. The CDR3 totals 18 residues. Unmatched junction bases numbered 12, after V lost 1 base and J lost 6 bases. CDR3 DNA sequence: TGCGCCAGCAGCTTGTTGGAACAGGGGGGTTTGGCGGCCAACGTCCTGACTTTC. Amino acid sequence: CASSLLEQGGLAANVLTF.

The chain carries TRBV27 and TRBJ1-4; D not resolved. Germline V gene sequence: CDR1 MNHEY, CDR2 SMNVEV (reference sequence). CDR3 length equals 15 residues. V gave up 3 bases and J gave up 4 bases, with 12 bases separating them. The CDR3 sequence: CASSFPALGNEKLFF. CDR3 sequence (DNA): TGTGCCAGCAGTTTCCCGGCCCTAGGTAATGAAAAACTGTTTTTT. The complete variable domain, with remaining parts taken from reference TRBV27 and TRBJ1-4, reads EAQVTQNPRYLITVTGKKLTVTCSQNMNHEYMSWYRQDPGLGLRQIYYSMNVEVTDKGDVPEGYKVSRKEKRNFPLILESPSPNQTSLYFCASSFPALGNEKLFFGSGTQLSVL.

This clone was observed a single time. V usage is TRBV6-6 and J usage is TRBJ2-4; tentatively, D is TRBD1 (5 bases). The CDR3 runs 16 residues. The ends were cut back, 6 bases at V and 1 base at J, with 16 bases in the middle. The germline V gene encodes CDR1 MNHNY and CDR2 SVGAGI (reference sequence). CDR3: CASSLPLYRAKNIQYF. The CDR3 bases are TGTGCCAGCAGCCTCCCCCTCTACAGGGCCAAAAACATTCAGTACTTC.

The chain's CDR3 is CASSPTRTSYNEQFF. In nucleotides, the CDR3 is TGCGCCAGCAGCCCCACTAGAACTTCCTACAATGAGCAGTTCTTC. The rearrangement joins TRBV4-1 to TRBJ2-1, with D perhaps matching TRBD2 (5 bases). The CDR3 contains 15 residues. Germline V gives CDR1 MGHRA, CDR2 YSYEKL. Trimming shortened V by 4 bases and J by 1 base, and 11 bases separated the two germline ends.

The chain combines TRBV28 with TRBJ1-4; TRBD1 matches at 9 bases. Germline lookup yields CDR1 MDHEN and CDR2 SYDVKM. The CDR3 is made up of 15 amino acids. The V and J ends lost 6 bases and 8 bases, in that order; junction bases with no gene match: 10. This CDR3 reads CASSTAGQGGEKLFF. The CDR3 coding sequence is TGTGCCAGCAGCACCGCGGGACAGGGCGGGGAAAAACTGTTTTTT.

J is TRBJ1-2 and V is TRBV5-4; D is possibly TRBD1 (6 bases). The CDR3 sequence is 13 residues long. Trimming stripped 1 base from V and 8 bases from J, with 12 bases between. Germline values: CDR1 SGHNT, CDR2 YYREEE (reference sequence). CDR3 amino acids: CASSLRDRRGYTF. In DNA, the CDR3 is TGTGCCAGCAGCTTGCGCGACAGGAGGGGCTACACCTTC.

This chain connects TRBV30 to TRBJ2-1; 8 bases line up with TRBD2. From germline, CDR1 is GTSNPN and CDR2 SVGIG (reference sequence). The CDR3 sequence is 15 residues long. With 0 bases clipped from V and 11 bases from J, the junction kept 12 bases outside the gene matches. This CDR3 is CAWSVLSGGPWKQFF. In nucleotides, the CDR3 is TGTGCCTGGAGTGTACTTTCGGGAGGGCCATGGAAGCAGTTCTTC.

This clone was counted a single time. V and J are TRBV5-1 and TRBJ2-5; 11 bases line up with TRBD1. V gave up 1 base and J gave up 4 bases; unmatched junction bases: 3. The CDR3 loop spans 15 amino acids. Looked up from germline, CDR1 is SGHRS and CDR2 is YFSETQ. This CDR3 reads CASSLRTGGAETQYF. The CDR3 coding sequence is TGCGCCAGCAGCTTGCGGACAGGGGGCGCAGAGACCCAGTACTTC.

CDR3 sequence: CASSVGRATGELFF. DNA of the CDR3: TGTGCCAGCAGTGTGGGCAGGGCGACCGGGGAGCTGTTTTTT. The rearrangement links TRBV2 to TRBJ2-2; TRBD1 might be the D (5 bases). The CDR3 runs to 14 residues. Germline V gives CDR1 SNHLY, CDR2 FYNNEI. Trimming removed 4 bases from V and 5 bases from J, with 11 bases in between.

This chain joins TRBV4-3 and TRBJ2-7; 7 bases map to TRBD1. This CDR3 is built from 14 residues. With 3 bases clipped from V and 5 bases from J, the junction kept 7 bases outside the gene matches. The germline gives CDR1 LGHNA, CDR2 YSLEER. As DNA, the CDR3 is TGCGCCAGCAGCCACGACTCCCAGGGGGACGAGCAGTACTTC. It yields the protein CASSHDSQGDEQYF.

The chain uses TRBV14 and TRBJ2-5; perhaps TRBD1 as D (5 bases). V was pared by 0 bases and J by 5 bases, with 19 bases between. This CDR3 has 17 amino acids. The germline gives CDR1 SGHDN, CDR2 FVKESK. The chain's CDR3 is CASSQDRRGRVDETQYF. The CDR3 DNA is TGTGCCAGCAGCCAAGATCGAAGGGGAAGGGTTGACGAGACCCAGTACTTC.

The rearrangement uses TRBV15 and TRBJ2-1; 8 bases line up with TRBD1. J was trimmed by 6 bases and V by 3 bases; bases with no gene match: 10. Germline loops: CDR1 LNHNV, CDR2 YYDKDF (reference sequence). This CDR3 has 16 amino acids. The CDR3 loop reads CATSSDRTGGGNEQFF. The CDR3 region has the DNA TGTGCCACCAGCAGTGATCGTACAGGGGGAGGCAATGAGCAGTTCTTC.

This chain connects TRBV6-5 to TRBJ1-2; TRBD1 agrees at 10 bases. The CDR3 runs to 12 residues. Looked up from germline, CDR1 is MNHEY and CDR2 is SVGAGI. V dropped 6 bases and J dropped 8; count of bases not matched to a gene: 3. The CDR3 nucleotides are TGTGCCAGCAGCCGACAGGGGGCGGGCTACACCTTC. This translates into CASSRQGAGYTF.

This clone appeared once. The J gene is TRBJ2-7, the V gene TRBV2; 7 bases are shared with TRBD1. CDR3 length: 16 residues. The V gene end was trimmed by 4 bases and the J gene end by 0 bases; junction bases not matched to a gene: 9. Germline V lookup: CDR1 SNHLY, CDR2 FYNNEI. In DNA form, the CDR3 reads TGTGCCAGCAGTGTCACACAGGGGTCCCCCTCCTACGAGCAGTACTTC. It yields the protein CASSVTQGSPSYEQYF.

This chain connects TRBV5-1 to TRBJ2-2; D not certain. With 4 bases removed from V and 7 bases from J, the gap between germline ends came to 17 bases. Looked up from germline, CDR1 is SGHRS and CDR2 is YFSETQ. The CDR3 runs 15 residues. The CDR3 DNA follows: TGCGCCAGCAGCCCGCGCGTGGCGGAAGGCGGGGAGCTGTTTTTT. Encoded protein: CASSPRVAEGGELFF.

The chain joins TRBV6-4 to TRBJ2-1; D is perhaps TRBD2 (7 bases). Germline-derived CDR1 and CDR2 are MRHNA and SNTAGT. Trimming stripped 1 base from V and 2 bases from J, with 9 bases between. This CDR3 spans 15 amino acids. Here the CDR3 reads CASSDWGGAYNEQFF. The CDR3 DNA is TGTGCCAGCAGTGACTGGGGGGGCGCCTACAATGAGCAGTTCTTC.

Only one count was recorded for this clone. CDR3 DNA: TGTGCCAGCAGCAGCGGGGGGGCCTACAATGAGCAGTTCTTC. This encodes CASSSGGAYNEQFF. The chain joins TRBV7-9 to TRBJ2-1, with 10 bases fitting TRBD2. This CDR3 has 14 residues. Germline V gene lookup returns CDR1 SEHNR and CDR2 FQNEAQ (reference sequence). V gave up 5 bases and J gave up 2 bases; unmatched junction bases: 0.

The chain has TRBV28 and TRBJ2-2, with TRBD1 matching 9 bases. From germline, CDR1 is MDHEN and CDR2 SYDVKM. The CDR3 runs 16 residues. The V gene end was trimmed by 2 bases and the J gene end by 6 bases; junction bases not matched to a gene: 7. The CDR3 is CASSLPVGQGPGELFF. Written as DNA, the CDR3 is TGTGCCAGCAGTTTACCGGTTGGACAGGGGCCCGGGGAGCTGTTTTTT.

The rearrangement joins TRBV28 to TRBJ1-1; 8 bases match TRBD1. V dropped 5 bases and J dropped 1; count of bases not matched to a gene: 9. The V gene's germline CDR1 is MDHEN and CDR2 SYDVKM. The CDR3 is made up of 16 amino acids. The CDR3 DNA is TGTGCCAGCAGTCCCACGGGTCAGGGGGCGAACACTGAAGCTTTCTTT. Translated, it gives CASSPTGQGANTEAFF.

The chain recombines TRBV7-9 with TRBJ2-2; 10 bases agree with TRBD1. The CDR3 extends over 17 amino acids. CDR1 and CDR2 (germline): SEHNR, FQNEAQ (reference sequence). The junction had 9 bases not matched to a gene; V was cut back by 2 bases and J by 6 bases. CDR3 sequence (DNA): TGTGCCAGCAGCTTAACGCGTGACAGGGGGCTCCCCGGGGAGCTGTTTTTT. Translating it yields CASSLTRDRGLPGELFF.

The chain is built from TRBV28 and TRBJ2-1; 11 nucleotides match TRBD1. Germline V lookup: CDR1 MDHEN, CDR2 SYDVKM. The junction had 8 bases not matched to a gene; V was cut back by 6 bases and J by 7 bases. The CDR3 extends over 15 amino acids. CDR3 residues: CASSLTGQGVNEQFF. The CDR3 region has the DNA TGTGCCAGCAGCCTCACGGGACAGGGGGTAAATGAGCAGTTCTTC.

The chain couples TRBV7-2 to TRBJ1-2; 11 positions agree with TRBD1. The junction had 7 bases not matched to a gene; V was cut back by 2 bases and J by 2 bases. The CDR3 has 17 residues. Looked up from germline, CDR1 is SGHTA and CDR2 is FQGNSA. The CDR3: CASSLRDRGVRNYGYTF. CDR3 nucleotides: TGTGCCAGCAGCTTACGGGACAGGGGGGTTAGAAACTATGGCTACACCTTC.

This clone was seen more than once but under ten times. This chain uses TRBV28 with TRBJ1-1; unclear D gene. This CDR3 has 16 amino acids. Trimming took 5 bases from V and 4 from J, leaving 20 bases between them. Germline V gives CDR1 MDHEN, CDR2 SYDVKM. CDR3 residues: CASSPHQSDPGTEAFF. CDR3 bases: TGTGCCAGCAGTCCGCACCAGAGCGACCCGGGCACTGAAGCTTTCTTT.

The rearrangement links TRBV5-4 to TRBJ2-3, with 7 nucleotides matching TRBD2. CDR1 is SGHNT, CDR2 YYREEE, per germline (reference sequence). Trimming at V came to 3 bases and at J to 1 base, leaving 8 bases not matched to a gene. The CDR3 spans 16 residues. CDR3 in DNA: TGTGCCAGCAGCTCCTTAAGCGGGGCTCGCACAGATACGCAGTATTTT. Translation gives CASSSLSGARTDTQYF. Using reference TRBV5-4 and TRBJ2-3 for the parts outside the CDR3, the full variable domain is ETGVTQSPTHLIKTRGQQVTLRCSSQSGHNTVSWYQQALGQGPQFIFQYYREEENGRGNFPPRFSGLQFPNYSSELNVNALELDDSALYLCASSSLSGARTDTQYFGPGTRLTVL.

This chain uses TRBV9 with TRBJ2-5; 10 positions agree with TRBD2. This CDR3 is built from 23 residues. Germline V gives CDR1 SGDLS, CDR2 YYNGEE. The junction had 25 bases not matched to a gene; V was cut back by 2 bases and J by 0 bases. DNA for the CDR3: TGTGCCAGCAGCGTGGTATCCCCCTTCCTAGCGGGAGTACCTTGGGGGCACCAAGAGACCCAGTACTTC. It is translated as CASSVVSPFLAGVPWGHQETQYF.

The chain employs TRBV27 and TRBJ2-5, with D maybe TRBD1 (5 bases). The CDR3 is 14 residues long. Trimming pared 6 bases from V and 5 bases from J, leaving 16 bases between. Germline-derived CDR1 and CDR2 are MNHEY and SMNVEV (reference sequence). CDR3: CASRSGQGRETQYF. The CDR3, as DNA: TGTGCCAGCAGGTCCGGCCAGGGTCGCGAGACCCAGTACTTC.

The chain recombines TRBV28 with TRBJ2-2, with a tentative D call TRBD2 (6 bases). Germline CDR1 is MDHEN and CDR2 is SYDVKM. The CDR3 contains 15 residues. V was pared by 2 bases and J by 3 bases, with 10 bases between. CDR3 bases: TGTGCCAGCAGTTTACGCGGGACTTACACCGGGGAGCTGTTTTTT. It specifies CASSLRGTYTGELFF.

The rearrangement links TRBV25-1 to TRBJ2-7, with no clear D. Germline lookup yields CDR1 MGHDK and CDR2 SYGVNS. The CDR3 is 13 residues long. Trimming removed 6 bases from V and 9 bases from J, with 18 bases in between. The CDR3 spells CASSLMGRIGQYF. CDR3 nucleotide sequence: TGTGCCAGCAGCCTCATGGGCAGGATTGGGCAGTACTTC.